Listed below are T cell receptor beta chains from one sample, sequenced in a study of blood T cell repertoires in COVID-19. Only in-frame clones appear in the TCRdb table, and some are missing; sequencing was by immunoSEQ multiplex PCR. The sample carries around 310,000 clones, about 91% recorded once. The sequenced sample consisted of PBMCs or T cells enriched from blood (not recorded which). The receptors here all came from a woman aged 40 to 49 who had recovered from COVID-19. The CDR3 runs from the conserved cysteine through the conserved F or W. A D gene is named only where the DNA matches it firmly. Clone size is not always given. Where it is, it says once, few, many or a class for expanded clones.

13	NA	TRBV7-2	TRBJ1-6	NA	TGTGCCAGCAGCTCGGAGGGGAGGTCACCCCTCCACTTT	CASSSEGRSPLHF
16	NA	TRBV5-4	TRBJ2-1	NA	TGTGCCAGCAGCTTGGGAGCGACCGGGTCCTACAATGAGCAGTTCTTC	CASSLGATGSYNEQFF
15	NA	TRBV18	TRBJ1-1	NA	TGTGCCAGCTCACCACCGCAGGGTCTAGGCACTGAAGCTTTCTTT	CASSPPQGLGTEAFF
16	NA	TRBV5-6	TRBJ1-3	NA	TGTGCCAGCAGCTTTCGGGCGGGCTACTCTGGAAACACCATATATTTT	CASSFRAGYSGNTIYF
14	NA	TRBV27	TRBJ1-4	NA	TGTGCCAGCAGTTTAGGAGGGGAAGGTGAAAAACTGTTTTTT	CASSLGGEGEKLFF
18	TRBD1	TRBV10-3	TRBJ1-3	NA	TGTGCCATCAGTAACGGTAGACCTGGACAGGGATCTGGAAACACCATATATTTT	CAISNGRPGQGSGNTIYF
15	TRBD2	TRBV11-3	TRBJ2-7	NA	TGTGCCAGCAGCTCTGAGGCTAGCGGACCCTACGAGCAGTACTTC	CASSSEASGPYEQYF
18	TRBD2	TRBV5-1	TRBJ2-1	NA	TGCGCCAGCAGCTTGGACACTTCCGGGACTAGCTTCTACAATGAGCAGTTCTTC	CASSLDTSGTSFYNEQFF
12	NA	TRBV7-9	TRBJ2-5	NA	TGTGCCAGCAGCCCGACCGACGGAGCCCAGTACTTC	CASSPTDGAQYF
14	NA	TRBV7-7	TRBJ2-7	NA	TGTGCTAGCAGCTCGGACAGCGGATCCTACGAGCAGTACTTC	CASSSDSGSYEQYF
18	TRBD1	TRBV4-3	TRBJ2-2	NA	TGCGCCAGCAGCCAAGAAGCCCGGACAGGGGCATACACCGGGGAGCTGTTTTTT	CASSQEARTGAYTGELFF
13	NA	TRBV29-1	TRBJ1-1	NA	TGCAGCGTTGAAGGTGGTCAGGGGCGTCTTGTTTTCTTT	CSVEGGQGRLVFF
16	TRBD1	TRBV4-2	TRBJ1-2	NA	TGTGCCAGCAGCCAAGCCGGGACAGGGGGCGTCTATGGCTACACCTTC	CASSQAGTGGVYGYTF
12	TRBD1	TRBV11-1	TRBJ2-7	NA	TGTGCCAGCGGACAGGGGGTATTCGAGCAGTACTTC	CASGQGVFEQYF
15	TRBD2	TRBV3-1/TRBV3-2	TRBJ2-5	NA	TGTGCCAGCAGACTAGCGGGAGGACGGCAAGAGACCCAGTACTTC	CASRLAGGRQETQYF
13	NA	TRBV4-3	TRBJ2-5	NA	TGCGCCAGCAGCCAAGCGGGGAGCGAGACCCAGTACTTC	CASSQAGSETQYF
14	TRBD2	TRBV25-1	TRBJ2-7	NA	TGTGCCAGCAGTCCTATAGGGACTACCTACGAGCAGTACTTC	CASSPIGTTYEQYF
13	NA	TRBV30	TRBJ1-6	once	TGTGCTGCAGGTAGCTCCTATAATTCACCCCTCCACTTT	CAAGSSYNSPLHF
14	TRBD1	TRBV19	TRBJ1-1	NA	TGTGCCAGTAGTATACAGGGGGCTTACACTGAAGCTTTCTTT	CASSIQGAYTEAFF
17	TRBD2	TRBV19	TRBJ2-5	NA	TGTGCCAGTAGTTCCCCGGGACTAGCGGGAGATGGGGAGACCCAGTACTTC	CASSSPGLAGDGETQYF
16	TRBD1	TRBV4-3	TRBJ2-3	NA	TGCGCCAGCAGCCAAGATTACAGGGGGGACGCAGATACGCAGTATTTT	CASSQDYRGDADTQYF
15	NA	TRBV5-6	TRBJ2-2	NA	TGTGCCAGCAGCTTGGGGGACAAATCCACCGGGGAGCTGTTTTTT	CASSLGDKSTGELFF
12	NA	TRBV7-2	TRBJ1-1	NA	TGTGCCAGCACCCGAGGAGGCACTGAAGCTTTCTTT	CASTRGGTEAFF
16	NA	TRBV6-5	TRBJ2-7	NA	TGTGCCAGCAGTTACGGAGGCGCGGGGAGCTCCTACGAGCAGTACTTC	CASSYGGAGSSYEQYF
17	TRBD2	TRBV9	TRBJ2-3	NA	TGTGCCAGCAGCCCCTCGACTAGCGGGAGGAACACAGATACGCAGTATTTT	CASSPSTSGRNTDTQYF
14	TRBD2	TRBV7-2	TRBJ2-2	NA	TGTGCCAGCAGGATAGCGGGAAACACCGGGGAGCTGTTTTTT	CASRIAGNTGELFF
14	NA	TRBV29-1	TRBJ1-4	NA	TGCAGCGTTGCTGTATCTCCTTTAAATGAAAAACTGTTTTTT	CSVAVSPLNEKLFF
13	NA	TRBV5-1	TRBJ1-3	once	TGCGCCAGCAGCGCCAGCTCTGGAAACACCATATATTTT	CASSASSGNTIYF
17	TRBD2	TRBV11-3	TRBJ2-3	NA	TGTGCCAGCAGCCCTCGCGGGGCGGGGGGGAAGACAGATACGCAGTATTTT	CASSPRGAGGKTDTQYF
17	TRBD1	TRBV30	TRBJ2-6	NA	TGTGCCTGGGGGTCGGGACAGGGGTTCTCTGGGGCCAACGTCCTGACTTTC	CAWGSGQGFSGANVLTF
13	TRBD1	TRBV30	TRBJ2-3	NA	TGTGCCGGAACAGGGGACGGCACAGATACGCAGTATTTT	CAGTGDGTDTQYF
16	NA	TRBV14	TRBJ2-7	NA	TGTGCCAGCAGCCCAGGGGGGCGGCCCAGGCGGCACGAGCAGTACTTC	CASSPGGRPRRHEQYF
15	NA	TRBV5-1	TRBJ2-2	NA	TGCGCCAGCAGCTTGGTGCGTATGCCCACCGGGGAGCTGTTTTTT	CASSLVRMPTGELFF
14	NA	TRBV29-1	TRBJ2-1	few	TGCAGCGTTGTACCGGGGATCGCCTACAATGAGCAGTTCTTC	CSVVPGIAYNEQFF
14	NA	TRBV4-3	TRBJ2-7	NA	TGCGCCAGCAGCCAGAGGCTTGAGGCCTACGAGCAGTACTTC	CASSQRLEAYEQYF
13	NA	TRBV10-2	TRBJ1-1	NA	TGCGCCAGCAGTGAAGTAGGGGGTCCTGAAGCTTTCTTT	CASSEVGGPEAFF
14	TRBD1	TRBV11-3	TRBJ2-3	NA	TGTGCCAGCAGCTCCCGGACAGGGCCAGATACGCAGTATTTT	CASSSRTGPDTQYF
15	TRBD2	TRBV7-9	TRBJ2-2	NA	TGTGCCAGCAGCTTAAGCGGGGGGCTTACCGGGGAGCTGTTTTTT	CASSLSGGLTGELFF
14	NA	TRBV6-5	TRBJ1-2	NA	TGTGCCAGCAGTTTTTCAACAGGGATGCATGGCTACACCTTC	CASSFSTGMHGYTF
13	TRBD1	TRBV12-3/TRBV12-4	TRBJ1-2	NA	TGTGCCAGCACCCCGGGACAGCACTATGGCTACACCTTC	CASTPGQHYGYTF
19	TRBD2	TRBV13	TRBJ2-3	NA	TGTGCCAGCAGCCCAAGAGGGCTAGCGGGGGGACCTAACACAGATACGCAGTATTTT	CASSPRGLAGGPNTDTQYF
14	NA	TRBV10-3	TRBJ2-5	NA	TGTGCCACGCAATCCCGGGACATCCAAGAGACCCAGTACTTC	CATQSRDIQETQYF
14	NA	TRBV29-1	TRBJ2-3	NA	TGCAGCGCATCGGGGGATTCTAGCACAGATACGCAGTATTTT	CSASGDSSTDTQYF
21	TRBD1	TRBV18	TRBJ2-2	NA	TGTGCCAGCTCTGGCGCCGGGACAGATCTTTTTGTGGGAGTCGGTACCGGGGAGCTGTTTTTT	CASSGAGTDLFVGVGTGELFF
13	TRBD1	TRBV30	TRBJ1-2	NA	TGTGCCGGCCGGGACAGGGTTAACTATGGCTACACCTTC	CAGRDRVNYGYTF
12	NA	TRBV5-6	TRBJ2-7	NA	TGTGCCAGCGGGGGGAGTGGCTACGAGCAGTACTTC	CASGGSGYEQYF
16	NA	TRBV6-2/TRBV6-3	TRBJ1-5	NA	TGTGCCAGCAGCCCTGACAGGAAGAAGAGCAATCAGCCCCAGCATTTT	CASSPDRKKSNQPQHF
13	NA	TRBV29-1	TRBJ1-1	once	TGCAGCGTTGACAGGGCTCCCAGCACTGAAGCTTTCTTT	CSVDRAPSTEAFF
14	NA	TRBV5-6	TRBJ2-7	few	TGTGCCAGCAGCTTCCGTCGGTCCCGCTACGAGCAGTACTTC	CASSFRRSRYEQYF
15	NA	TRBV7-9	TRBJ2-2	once	TGTGCCAGCGGCTCCGGTGGACTCTCCACCGGGGAGCTGTTTTTT	CASGSGGLSTGELFF